The rows below give T cell receptor beta chains drawn from one sample of a study of shared clonotypes between healthy human individuals. Sequenced by immunoSEQ multiplex PCR; TCRdb stores in-frame clones only, minus some. The sample has about 2.4 million clones, approximately 93% seen once. The source material was naive CD4+ T cells from PBMCs. These receptors all stem from a man between 18 and 35 years old in good health. Some clones in this sample may be carry-over from other donors' samples. Each CDR3 is given with its conserved first and last residue. A D gene is named only where the DNA matches it firmly. The size field is filled for only some rows; it gives once, few, many or a size class.

V: TRBV5-1
D: .
size: .
J: TRBJ2-7
CDR3: CASSLAAGHYEQYF
DNA: TGCGCCAGCAGCTTGGCTGCAGGGCACTACGAGCAGTACTTC

V: TRBV19
D: .
size: .
J: TRBJ1-2
CDR3: CASRRGQNYGYTF
DNA: TGTGCCAGTAGGCGGGGTCAGAACTATGGCTACACCTTC

V: TRBV7-8
D: .
size: .
J: TRBJ1-5
CDR3: CASSPQGNSNQPQHF
DNA: TGTGCCAGCAGCCCACAGGGAAATAGCAATCAGCCCCAGCATTTT

V: TRBV7-9
D: TRBD1
size: .
J: TRBJ2-3
CDR3: CASSVTRGKGTDTQYF
DNA: TGTGCCAGCAGCGTAACCAGGGGGAAAGGTACAGATACGCAGTATTTT

V: TRBV7-6
D: TRBD2
size: .
J: TRBJ2-1
CDR3: CASSLLAGAINEQFF
DNA: TGTGCCAGCAGCCTACTAGCGGGAGCTATCAATGAGCAGTTCTTC

V: TRBV28
D: TRBD1
size: .
J: TRBJ1-2
CDR3: CASSFGQANYGYTF
DNA: TGTGCCAGCAGTTTCGGACAGGCCAACTATGGCTACACCTTC

V: TRBV19
D: TRBD1
size: .
J: TRBJ2-1
CDR3: CASSPGTGYNEQFF
DNA: TGTGCCAGTAGTCCTGGGACAGGGTACAATGAGCAGTTCTTC

V: TRBV29-1
D: .
size: .
J: TRBJ2-1
CDR3: CSVESPPGVDEQFF
DNA: TGCAGCGTTGAGTCCCCCCCCGGGGTGGATGAGCAGTTCTTC

V: TRBV5-1
D: TRBD2
size: .
J: TRBJ2-5
CDR3: CASSPGTSGTPQETQYF
DNA: TGCGCCAGCAGCCCGGGGACTAGCGGGACCCCCCAAGAGACCCAGTACTTC

V: TRBV5-1
D: TRBD2
size: .
J: TRBJ2-1
CDR3: CASSSRLAGDGNEQFF
DNA: TGCGCCAGCAGCTCCAGACTAGCGGGAGACGGCAATGAGCAGTTCTTC

V: TRBV7-9
D: TRBD1
size: .
J: TRBJ1-2
CDR3: CASSSSGAGGLGYTF
DNA: TGTGCCAGCAGCTCGAGTGGGGCAGGGGGTCTTGGCTACACCTTC

V: TRBV4-2
D: .
size: .
J: TRBJ1-1
CDR3: CASSRAGEGTEAFF
DNA: TGTGCCAGCAGCAGGGCGGGGGAGGGCACTGAAGCTTTCTTT

V: TRBV5-1
D: TRBD1
size: .
J: TRBJ2-1
CDR3: CASSSTGDSSYNEQFF
DNA: TGCGCCAGCAGCTCGACAGGGGACAGCTCCTACAATGAGCAGTTCTTC

V: TRBV9
D: TRBD1
size: .
J: TRBJ2-3
CDR3: CASSWSGTGGAGDTQYF
DNA: TGTGCCAGCAGCTGGTCCGGGACAGGGGGCGCGGGAGATACGCAGTATTTT

V: TRBV7-9
D: TRBD1
size: once
J: TRBJ1-2
CDR3: CASSSPRGANYGYTF
DNA: TGTGCCAGCAGCTCCCCCAGGGGGGCCAACTATGGCTACACCTTC

V: TRBV6-1
D: .
size: .
J: TRBJ1-1
CDR3: CASSIGGPAEAFF
DNA: TGTGCCAGCAGTATAGGCGGCCCCGCTGAAGCTTTCTTT

V: TRBV19
D: .
size: .
J: TRBJ1-2
CDR3: CASSIGGPGYYGYTF
DNA: TGTGCCAGTAGTATAGGAGGTCCGGGGTACTATGGCTACACCTTC

V: TRBV19
D: .
size: .
J: TRBJ1-4
CDR3: CASSIDWDPRGEKLFF
DNA: TGTGCCAGTAGTATAGATTGGGATCCCAGGGGTGAAAAACTGTTTTTT

V: TRBV10-3
D: TRBD1
size: .
J: TRBJ2-3
CDR3: CAISQGQQIDTQYF
DNA: TGTGCCATCAGTCAGGGACAGCAAATTGATACGCAGTATTTT

V: TRBV19
D: TRBD2
size: .
J: TRBJ2-3
CDR3: CASSLIAGAYTDTQYF
DNA: TGTGCCAGTAGTCTAATAGCGGGGGCCTACACAGATACGCAGTATTTT

V: TRBV2
D: TRBD2
size: .
J: TRBJ2-7
CDR3: CASSATSGLYEQYF
DNA: TGTGCCAGCAGCGCGACTAGCGGACTCTACGAGCAGTACTTC

V: TRBV7-2
D: .
size: .
J: TRBJ2-7
CDR3: CASSLEPAPEQYF
DNA: TGTGCCAGCAGCTTAGAACCAGCACCCGAGCAGTACTTC

V: TRBV21-1
D: .
size: .
J: TRBJ2-7
CDR3: CASSNPRLAGEKMKQYF
DNA: TGTGCCAGCAGCAACCCCCGACTAGCGGGAGAGAAAATGAAGCAGTACTTC

V: TRBV7-2
D: TRBD2
size: once
J: TRBJ2-3
CDR3: CASSSLSGRGYTQYF
DNA: TGTGCCAGCAGCTCACTCAGCGGGAGAGGTTATACGCAGTATTTT

V: TRBV2
D: .
size: .
J: TRBJ1-1
CDR3: CASSVSTPRDTEAFF
DNA: TGTGCCAGCAGTGTATCGACTCCCAGGGACACTGAAGCTTTCTTT

V: TRBV10-3
D: TRBD2
size: .
J: TRBJ2-7
CDR3: CAISGGLAGAQYF
DNA: TGTGCCATCAGTGGGGGACTAGCGGGAGCGCAGTACTTC

V: TRBV5-4
D: .
size: .
J: TRBJ1-3
CDR3: CASSQPTGNTIYF
DNA: TGTGCCAGCAGCCAACCGACGGGAAACACCATATATTTT

V: TRBV2
D: .
size: .
J: TRBJ2-1
CDR3: CASKPGTSSGEQFF
DNA: TGTGCCAGCAAACCCGGGACATCTTCTGGTGAGCAGTTCTTC